This T cell receptor beta chain was found in a study of shared clonotypes between healthy human individuals. Study observations and caveats: Naive subsets generally had larger estimated richness than memory subsets.

Assay used: immunoSEQ multiplex PCR; TCRdb lists only in-frame clones, some missing. The profile shows roughly 2 million clones, 85% to 95% of them singletons. The naive CD8 fraction comprised CD45RO-negative cells positively selected for CCR7 and excluded terminally differentiated effector memory CD45RA+ cells. For this clone: Its cognate antigen is unknown.

V lost 5 bases, J lost 3 bases, and 17 bases lay in between. This CDR3 comprises 15 residues. Per the germline V gene, CDR1 is SGDLS and CDR2 is YYNGEE. Source material: naive CD8+ T cells sorted from blood. The sequence derives from a man aged 18-30 years in good health. This chain connects TRBV9 to TRBJ1-1; a possible D gene is TRBD1 (6 bases). The DNA of the CDR3 is TGTGCCAGCAGTTTTCAGGGGAATGGGGACACTGAAGCTTTCTTT. It yields the protein CASSFQGNGDTEAFF.